Presented here are 18 T cell receptor beta chains from one specimen sequenced in a study of control samples from healthy donors and cancer patients. Some clones are missing from TCRdb's copy, which holds only in-frame ones; the method was immunoSEQ multiplex PCR. The data show about 120,000 clones, roughly 94% seen once. The sequenced material came from blood. All receptors come from a man between 25 and 39 years old in good health.

The genes are TRBV30 and TRBJ2-7, with D perhaps matching TRBD1 or TRBD2 (5 bases each). Between the trimmed V and J ends, which lost 0 bases and 5 bases, there was a span of 14 bases. Per germline, CDR1 GTSNPN and CDR2 SVGIG (reference sequence). This CDR3 spans 14 amino acids. The CDR3 region has the DNA TGTGCCTGGAGTGTATGGAGTCGAGGGGACGAGCAGTACTTC. Its protein product is CAWSVWSRGDEQYF.

V usage is TRBV11-2 and J usage is TRBJ2-2; D not resolved. CDR1 SGHAT and CDR2 FQNNGV come from the germline V gene. Trimming shortened V by 0 bases and J by 5 bases, and 7 bases separated the two germline ends. The CDR3 has 14 residues. The CDR3 here is CASSLDGGTGELFF. The DNA for the CDR3 is TGTGCCAGCAGCTTAGATGGTGGGACCGGGGAGCTGTTTTTT.

The chain links TRBV18 to TRBJ1-1; no firm D call. V was cut by 1 base and J by 5 bases, with 5 bases left in between. This CDR3 has 12 amino acids. Germline-derived CDR1 and CDR2 are KGHSH and LQKENI. CDR3 coding DNA: TGTGCCAGCTCACCACTGGGGACTGAAGCTTTCTTT. Its translation is CASSPLGTEAFF. Based on the CDR3 plus reference TRBV18 and TRBJ1-1, the full variable domain is NAGVMQNPRHLVRRRGQEARLRCSPMKGHSHVYWYRQLPEEGLKFMVYLQKENIIDESGMPKERFSAEFPKEGPSILRIQQVVRGDSAAYFCASSPLGTEAFFGQGTRLTVV.

This CDR3 is CASGSGTGVSPLHF. In nucleotides, the CDR3 is TGTGCCAGCGGATCCGGGACAGGGGTTTCACCCCTCCACTTT. The rearrangement uses TRBV2 and TRBJ1-6; TRBD1 agrees at 10 bases. V shed 8 bases and J 9 bases; nucleotides not matched to a gene: 7. Looked up from germline, CDR1 is SNHLY and CDR2 is FYNNEI. The CDR3 covers 14 residues. Based on the CDR3 plus reference TRBV2 and TRBJ1-6, the full variable domain is EPEVTQTPSHQVTQMGQEVILRCVPISNHLYFYWYRQILGQKVEFLVSFYNNEISEKSEIFDDQFSVERPDGSNFTLKIRSTKLEDSAMYFCASGSGTGVSPLHFGNGTRLTVT.

The chain employs TRBV11-2 and TRBJ2-1; 11 nucleotides line up with TRBD2. Germline loops: CDR1 SGHAT, CDR2 FQNNGV. The CDR3 covers 15 residues. J lost 7 bases, V lost 5 bases, and 7 bases had no gene match. The CDR3 spells CASSVSGGAGNEQFF. The CDR3 DNA reads TGTGCCAGCAGCGTTAGCGGGGGGGCTGGGAATGAGCAGTTCTTC.

In regard to this clone: This CDR3 is also generated by other DNA sequences in the sample. This chain uses TRBV7-2 with TRBJ2-5; maybe TRBD2 (6 bases). Trimming pared 0 bases from V and 4 bases from J, leaving 9 bases between. The CDR3 totals 14 residues. From germline, CDR1 is SGHTA and CDR2 FQGNSA. CDR3 sequence: CASSLAGRGETQYF. The CDR3 nucleotides read TGTGCCAGCAGCTTAGCGGGGCGGGGAGAGACCCAGTACTTC.

V and J are TRBV3-1 (or the pseudogene TRBV3-2) and TRBJ1-6; no clear D. Trimming removed 1 base at V and 9 bases at J, with 4 bases between. This CDR3 spans 12 amino acids. Germline values: CDR1 LGHDT, CDR2 YNNKEL (reference sequence). The CDR3 protein is CASSQVSSPLHF. In DNA, the CDR3 is TGTGCCAGCAGCCAAGTCTCTTCACCCCTCCACTTT.

V usage is TRBV25-1 and J usage is TRBJ1-5; D is unresolved. V lost 2 bases to trimming and J lost 0 bases, with 5 bases between them. Per germline, CDR1 MGHDK and CDR2 SYGVNS. This CDR3 is 14 amino acids long. CDR3 sequence reads: CASSERDSNQPQHF. DNA of the CDR3: TGTGCCAGCAGTGAAAGGGATAGCAATCAGCCCCAGCATTTT.

This chain connects TRBV27 to TRBJ2-7, with 7 bases aligning to TRBD2. CDR3 length: 16 amino acids. CDR1 is MNHEY, CDR2 SMNVEV, per germline (reference sequence). The V segment lost 2 bases and the J segment 1 base; nucleotides outside the gene matches: 8. In DNA form, the CDR3 reads TGTGCCAGCAGTTTAAGAAGCCGGGGGGTGTCCTACGAGCAGTACTTC. This gives the protein CASSLRSRGVSYEQYF.

This chain connects TRBV12-3 or TRBV12-4 to TRBJ2-2; D is perhaps TRBD1 (6 bases). There are 13 residues in the CDR3. V dropped 6 bases and J dropped 7 bases, with 12 bases sitting between them. In nucleotides, the CDR3 is TGTGCCAGCAGCATAACAGGGATCGGGGAGCTGTTTTTT. Protein: CASSITGIGELFF.

V and J are TRBV30 and TRBJ1-6; no definite D call. Germline V gives CDR1 GTSNPN, CDR2 SVGIG (reference sequence). Trimming shortened V by 2 bases and J by 9 bases, and 14 bases separated the two germline ends. The CDR3 is 14 residues long. The CDR3 region is CAWSSIRPFSPLHF. The CDR3 nucleotides read TGTGCCTGGAGTAGCATCAGACCTTTTTCACCCCTCCACTTT.

The chain couples TRBV28 to TRBJ2-2, with D perhaps TRBD1 (6 bases). Per germline, CDR1 MDHEN and CDR2 SYDVKM. Trimming stripped 6 bases from V and 0 bases from J, with 17 bases between. The CDR3 is 17 amino acids. In nucleotides, the CDR3 is TGTGCCAGCAGCCAGTGGGGGCAGCTCGCGAACACCGGGGAGCTGTTTTTT. Protein sequence: CASSQWGQLANTGELFF.

The rearrangement links TRBV5-5 to TRBJ2-7, with no clear D. This CDR3 is 14 amino acids long. Germline V lookup: CDR1 SGHKS, CDR2 YYEKEE (reference sequence). Trimming cost V 0 bases and J 5 bases, with 12 bases left between them. CDR3 region: CASSLEVLLNEQYF. CDR3 coding DNA: TGTGCCAGCAGCTTGGAGGTACTACTTAACGAGCAGTACTTC.

This clone was counted a single time. The rearrangement links TRBV11-2 to TRBJ2-2; 7 bases align to TRBD2. CDR3 length: 16 residues. Germline CDR1 SGHAT, CDR2 FQNNGV. J gave up 6 bases and V 4 bases, and 11 bases lay outside the gene matches. CDR3 region: CASSSRWGGVAGELFF. In DNA form, the CDR3 reads TGTGCCAGCAGCTCCCGGTGGGGGGGAGTCGCCGGGGAGCTGTTTTTT.

The J gene is TRBJ1-1, the V gene TRBV25-1; D gene ambiguous. The CDR3 length is 15 residues. Trimming left V 3 bases short and J 4 bases short, with 15 bases between. Germline V gene data show CDR1 as MGHDK and CDR2 as SYGVNS. The CDR3 loop reads CASSDGQMRSTEAFF. CDR3 nucleotide sequence: TGTGCCAGCAGTGACGGCCAGATGAGGAGCACTGAAGCTTTCTTT.

J is TRBJ2-3 and V is TRBV5-1; 11 nucleotides align to TRBD2. The length of the CDR3 is 15 residues. V gave up 0 bases and J gave up 6 bases; unmatched junction bases: 3. Germline V gives CDR1 SGHRS, CDR2 YFSETQ. The CDR3 sequence is CASSLVASGGDTQYF. Here the CDR3 DNA reads TGCGCCAGCAGCTTGGTTGCTAGCGGGGGGGATACGCAGTATTTT.

The gene calls are TRBV5-6 and TRBJ1-2, with D possibly matching TRBD1 (5 bases). Trimming left V 2 bases short and J 7 bases short, with 15 bases between. CDR1 and CDR2 from the germline V gene are SGHDT and YYEEEE. The CDR3 loop spans 14 amino acids. The CDR3 here is CASSFVGRDSGYTF. The DNA for the CDR3 is TGTGCCAGCAGCTTTGTTGGCAGGGATAGTGGCTACACCTTC.

Notes on this clone: Germline is not matched at one junction end, which may reflect a read error. The chain is built from TRBV5-1 and TRBJ2-7; 9 bases fit TRBD2. Germline-derived CDR1 and CDR2 are SGHRS and YFSETQ. The CDR3 spans 15 residues. This CDR3 is CASSLAPSGGYGQYF. CDR3 nucleotide sequence: TGCGCCAGCAGCTTGGCCCCCAGCGGGGGGTACGGGCAGTACTTC.